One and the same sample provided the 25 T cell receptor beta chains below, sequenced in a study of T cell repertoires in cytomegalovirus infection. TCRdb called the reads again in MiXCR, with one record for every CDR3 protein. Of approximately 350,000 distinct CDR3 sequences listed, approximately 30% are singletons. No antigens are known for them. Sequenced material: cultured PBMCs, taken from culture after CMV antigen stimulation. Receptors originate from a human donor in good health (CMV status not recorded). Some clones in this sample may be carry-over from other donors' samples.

CDR3 amino acids: CASRPADTQYF. Written as DNA, the CDR3 is TGTGCCAGCAGACCGGCAGATACGCAGTATTTT. This chain uses TRBV6-1 with TRBJ2-3; no clear D gene. V was cut by 6 bases and J by 4 bases, with 5 bases left in between. Germline V lookup: CDR1 MNHNS, CDR2 SASEGT. CDR3 length: 11 residues.

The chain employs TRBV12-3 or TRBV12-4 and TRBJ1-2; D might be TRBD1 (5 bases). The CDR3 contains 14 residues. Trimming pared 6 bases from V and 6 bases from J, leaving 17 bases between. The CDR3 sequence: CASRGVGEKNGYTF. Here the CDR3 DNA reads TGTGCCAGCAGGGGCGTGGGGGAAAAAAATGGCTACACCTTC.

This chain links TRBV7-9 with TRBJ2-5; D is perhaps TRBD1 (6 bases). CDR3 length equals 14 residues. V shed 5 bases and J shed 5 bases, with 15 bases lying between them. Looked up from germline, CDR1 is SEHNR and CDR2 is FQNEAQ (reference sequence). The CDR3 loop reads CASSPNRAMETQYF. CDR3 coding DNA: TGTGCCAGCAGCCCTAACAGGGCCATGGAGACCCAGTACTTC. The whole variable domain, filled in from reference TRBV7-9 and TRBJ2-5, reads DTGVSQNPRHKITKRGQNVTFRCDPISEHNRLYWYRQTLGQGPEFLTYFQNEAQLEKSRLLSDRFSAERPKGSFSTLEIQRTEQGDSAMYLCASSPNRAMETQYFGPGTRLLVL.

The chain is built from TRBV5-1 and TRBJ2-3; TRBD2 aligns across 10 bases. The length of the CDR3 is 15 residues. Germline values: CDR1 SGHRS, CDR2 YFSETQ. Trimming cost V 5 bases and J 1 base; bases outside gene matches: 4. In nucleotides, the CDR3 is TGCGCCAGCAGTTCTAGCGGGAGTCGCACAGATACGCAGTATTTT. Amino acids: CASSSSGSRTDTQYF.

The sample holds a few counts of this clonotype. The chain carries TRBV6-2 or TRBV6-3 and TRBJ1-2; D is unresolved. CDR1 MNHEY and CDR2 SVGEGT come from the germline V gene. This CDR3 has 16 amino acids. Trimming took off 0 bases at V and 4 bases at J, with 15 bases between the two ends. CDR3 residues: CASSYSSGQRPYGYTF. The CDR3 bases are TGTGCCAGCAGTTACTCCTCGGGCCAGAGACCCTATGGCTACACCTTC.

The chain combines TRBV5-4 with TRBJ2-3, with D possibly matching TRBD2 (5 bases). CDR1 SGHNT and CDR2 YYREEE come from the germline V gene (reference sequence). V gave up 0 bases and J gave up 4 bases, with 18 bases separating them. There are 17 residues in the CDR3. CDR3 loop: CASSLGRTHSSADTQYF. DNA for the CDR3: TGTGCCAGCAGCTTGGGTCGGACTCACAGTTCGGCAGATACGCAGTATTTT. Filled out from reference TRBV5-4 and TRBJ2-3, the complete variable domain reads ETGVTQSPTHLIKTRGQQVTLRCSSQSGHNTVSWYQQALGQGPQFIFQYYREEENGRGNFPPRFSGLQFPNYSSELNVNALELDDSALYLCASSLGRTHSSADTQYFGPGTRLTVL.

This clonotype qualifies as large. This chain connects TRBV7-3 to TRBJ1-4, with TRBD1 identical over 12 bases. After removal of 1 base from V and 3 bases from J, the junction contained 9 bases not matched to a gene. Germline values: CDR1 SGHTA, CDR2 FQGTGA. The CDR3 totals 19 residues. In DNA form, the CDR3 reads TGTGCCAGCAGCTTAAACCCCCCGGGACAGGGGGCGCCTAATGAAAAACTGTTTTTT. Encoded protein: CASSLNPPGQGAPNEKLFF.

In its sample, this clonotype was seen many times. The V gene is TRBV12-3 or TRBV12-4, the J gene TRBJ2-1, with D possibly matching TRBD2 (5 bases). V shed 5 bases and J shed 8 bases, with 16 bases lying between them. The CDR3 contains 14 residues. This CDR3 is CASSTSTSVDEQFF. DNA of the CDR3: TGTGCCAGCAGTACCTCTACTAGTGTCGATGAGCAGTTCTTC.

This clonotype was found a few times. The CDR3 coding sequence is TGTGCCAGCAGTTACACTTCCAGGGCCAATTCACCCCTCCACTTT. Translating gives CASSYTSRANSPLHF. V is TRBV6-5 and J is TRBJ1-6, with TRBD1 as a possible D gene (5 bases). V lost 2 bases and J lost 7, with 12 bases in between. The CDR3 contains 15 residues. Germline assignment: CDR1 MNHEY and CDR2 SVGAGI.

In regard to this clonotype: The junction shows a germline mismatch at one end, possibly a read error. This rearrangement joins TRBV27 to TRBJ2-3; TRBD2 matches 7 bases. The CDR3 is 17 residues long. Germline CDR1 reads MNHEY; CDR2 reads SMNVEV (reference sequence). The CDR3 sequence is CAGSPLQAGEGTDTQYF. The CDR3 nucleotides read TGTGCCGGCAGTCCTCTTCAGGCGGGAGAGGGGACAGATACGCAGTATTTT.

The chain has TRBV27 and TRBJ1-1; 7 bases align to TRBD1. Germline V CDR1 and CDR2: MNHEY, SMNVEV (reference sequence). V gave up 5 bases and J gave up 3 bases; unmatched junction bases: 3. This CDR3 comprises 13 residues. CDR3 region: CASSITGDTEAFF. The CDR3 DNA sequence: TGTGCCAGCAGTATAACAGGGGACACTGAAGCTTTCTTT.

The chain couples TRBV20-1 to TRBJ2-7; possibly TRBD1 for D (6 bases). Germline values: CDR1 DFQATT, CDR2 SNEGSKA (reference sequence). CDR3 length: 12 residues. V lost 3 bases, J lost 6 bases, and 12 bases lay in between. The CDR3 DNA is TGCAGTGCTAGGAGCCACAGGGTCGAGCAGTACTTC. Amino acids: CSARSHRVEQYF.

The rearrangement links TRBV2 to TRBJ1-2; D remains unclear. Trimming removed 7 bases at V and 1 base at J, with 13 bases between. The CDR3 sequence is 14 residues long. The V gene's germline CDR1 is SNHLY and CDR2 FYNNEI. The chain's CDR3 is CASNDLGSNYGYTF. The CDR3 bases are TGTGCCAGCAACGACCTAGGGAGTAACTATGGCTACACCTTC. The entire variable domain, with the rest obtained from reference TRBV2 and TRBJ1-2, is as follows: EPEVTQTPSHQVTQMGQEVILRCVPISNHLYFYWYRQILGQKVEFLVSFYNNEISEKSEIFDDQFSVERPDGSNFTLKIRSTKLEDSAMYFCASNDLGSNYGYTFGSGTRLTVV.

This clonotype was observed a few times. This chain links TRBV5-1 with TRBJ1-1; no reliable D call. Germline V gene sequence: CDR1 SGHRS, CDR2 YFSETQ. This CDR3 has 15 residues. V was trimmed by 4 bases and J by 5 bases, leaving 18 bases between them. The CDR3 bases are TGCGCCAGCAGCCTCACCGGGAGCCCTGGGACTGAAGCTTTCTTT. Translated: CASSLTGSPGTEAFF.

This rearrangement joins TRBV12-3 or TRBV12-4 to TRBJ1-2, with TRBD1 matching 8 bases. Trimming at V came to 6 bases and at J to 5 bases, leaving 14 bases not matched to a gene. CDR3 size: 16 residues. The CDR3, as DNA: TGTGCCAGCAGCGAGTTTACTTTTGGGACAGGATATGGCTACACCTTC. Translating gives CASSEFTFGTGYGYTF.

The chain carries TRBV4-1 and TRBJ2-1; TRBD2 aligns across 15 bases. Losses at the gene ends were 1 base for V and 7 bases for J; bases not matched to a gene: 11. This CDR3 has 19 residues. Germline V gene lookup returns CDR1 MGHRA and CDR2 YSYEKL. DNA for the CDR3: TGCGCCAGCAGCCAAGTGGCGGGACTAGCGGGAGGCTCCCAAAATGAGCAGTTCTTC. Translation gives CASSQVAGLAGGSQNEQFF.

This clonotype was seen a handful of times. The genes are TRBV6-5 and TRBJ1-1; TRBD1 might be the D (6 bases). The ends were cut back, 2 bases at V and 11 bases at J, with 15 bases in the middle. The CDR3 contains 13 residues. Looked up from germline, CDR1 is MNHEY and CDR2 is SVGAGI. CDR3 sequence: CASSYDPGVEAFF. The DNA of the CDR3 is TGTGCCAGCAGTTACGATCCAGGGGTCGAGGCTTTCTTT.

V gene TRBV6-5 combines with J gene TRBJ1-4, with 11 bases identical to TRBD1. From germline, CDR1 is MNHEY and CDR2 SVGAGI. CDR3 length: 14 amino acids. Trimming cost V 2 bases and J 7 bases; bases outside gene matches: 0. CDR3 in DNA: TGTGCCAGCAGTTACGGACAGGGGGCTGAAAAACTGTTTTTT. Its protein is CASSYGQGAEKLFF.

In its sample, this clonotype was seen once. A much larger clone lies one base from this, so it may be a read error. CDR3 DNA sequence: TGTGCCAGCAGCTTCGGCCCTAGCGGGATTGGGGCCAACGTCCTGACTTTC. Residues: CASSFGPSGIGANVLTF. This chain connects TRBV7-2 to TRBJ2-6, with 9 bases identical to TRBD2. V gave up 3 bases and J gave up 3 bases; unmatched junction bases: 6. From germline, CDR1 is SGHTA and CDR2 FQGNSA. The CDR3 extends over 17 amino acids.

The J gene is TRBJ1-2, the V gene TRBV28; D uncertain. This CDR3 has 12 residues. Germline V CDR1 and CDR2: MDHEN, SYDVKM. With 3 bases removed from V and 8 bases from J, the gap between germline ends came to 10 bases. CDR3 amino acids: CASSFSGRGYTF. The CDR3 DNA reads TGTGCCAGCAGTTTTTCGGGCAGGGGCTACACCTTC.

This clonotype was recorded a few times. CDR3 nucleotides: TGTGCCAGCAGGCTCCGATGGAAGGAGACCCAGTACTTC. Encoded protein: CASRLRWKETQYF. The rearrangement uses TRBV7-8 and TRBJ2-5, with no clear D. Germline V gene data show CDR1 as SGHVS and CDR2 as FQNEAQ. The CDR3 consists of 13 residues. Trimming removed 6 bases from V and 5 bases from J, with 13 bases in between.

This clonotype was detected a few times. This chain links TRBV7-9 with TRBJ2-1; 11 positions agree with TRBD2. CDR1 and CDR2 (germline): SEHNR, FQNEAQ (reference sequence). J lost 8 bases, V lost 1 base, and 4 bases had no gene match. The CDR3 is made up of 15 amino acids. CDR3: CASSLGGTSGYEQFF. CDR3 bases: TGTGCCAGCAGCTTAGGTGGGACTAGCGGTTATGAGCAGTTCTTC. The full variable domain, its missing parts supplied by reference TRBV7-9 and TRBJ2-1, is DTGVSQNPRHKITKRGQNVTFRCDPISEHNRLYWYRQTLGQGPEFLTYFQNEAQLEKSRLLSDRFSAERPKGSFSTLEIQRTEQGDSAMYLCASSLGGTSGYEQFFGPGTRLTVL.

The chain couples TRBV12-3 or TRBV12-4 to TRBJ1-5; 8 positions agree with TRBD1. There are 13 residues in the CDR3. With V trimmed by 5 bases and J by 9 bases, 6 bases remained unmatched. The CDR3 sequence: CASSPGTGWPQHF. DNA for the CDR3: TGTGCCAGCAGTCCCGGGACAGGCTGGCCCCAGCATTTT.

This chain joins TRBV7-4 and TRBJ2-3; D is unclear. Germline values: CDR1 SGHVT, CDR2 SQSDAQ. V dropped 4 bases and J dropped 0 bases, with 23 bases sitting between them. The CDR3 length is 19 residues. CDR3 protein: CASSSPPQIYPLSTDTQYF. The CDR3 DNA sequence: TGTGCCAGCAGCTCACCTCCACAGATCTACCCCCTTAGCACAGATACGCAGTATTTT.

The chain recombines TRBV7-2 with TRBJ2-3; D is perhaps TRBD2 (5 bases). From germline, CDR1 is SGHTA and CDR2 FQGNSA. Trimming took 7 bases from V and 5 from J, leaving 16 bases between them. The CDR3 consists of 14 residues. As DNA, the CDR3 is TGTGCCAGCACCTCCGCCGGGATGGGAGATACGCAGTATTTT. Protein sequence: CASTSAGMGDTQYF.